This passage covers 14 T cell receptor gamma chains from one sample sequenced in a study of human gamma delta and Vdelta1 T cells. No antigens are known for them. TCRdb re-called the PCR reads via CATT. The table has thousands of gamma-chain clones, around a third seen once. The sample taken for sequencing was Vdelta1 gamma-delta T cells from blood grown in culture (DOT cells). These receptor sequences come from a human donor in good health.

J is TRGJP1 and V is TRGV4. In germline, CDR1 is EGSTGY, CDR2 YDSYTSSV. The CDR3 covers 14 residues. V was clipped by 0 bases and J by 10 bases; unmatched bases: 8. CDR3 sequence: CATWDGPPNWFKIF. CDR3 nucleotides: TGTGCCACCTGGGATGGGCCGCCCAATTGGTTCAAGATATTT.

J is TRGJ1 or TRGJ2 and V is TRGV8. The CDR3 runs 15 residues. V shed 1 base and J 3 bases; nucleotides not matched to a gene: 9. Germline V lookup: CDR1 VENAVY, CDR2 YDSYNSRV. This CDR3 reads CATWDRPRTYYKKLF. The CDR3 coding sequence is TGTGCCACCTGGGATAGACCAAGGACTTATTATAAGAAACTCTTT.

The rearrangement uses TRGV5 and TRGJ1 or TRGJ2. This CDR3 is 13 amino acids long. Trimming cost V 4 bases and J 4 bases; bases outside gene matches: 7. Looked up from germline, CDR1 is VINAFY and CDR2 is YDVSNSKD. The CDR3 spells CATWEHSYYKKLF. As DNA, the CDR3 is TGTGCCACCTGGGAGCATAGCTATTATAAGAAACTCTTT.

The sample holds a few counts of this clone. The sample carries other DNA sequences with the same CDR3. V usage is TRGV4 and J usage is TRGJ1 or TRGJ2. Germline V gene sequence: CDR1 EGSTGY, CDR2 YDSYTSSV. After removal of 0 bases from V and 7 bases from J, the junction contained 6 bases not matched to a gene. The CDR3 is made up of 13 amino acids. CDR3 residues: CATWDGPRYKKLF. The CDR3 DNA follows: TGTGCCACCTGGGATGGGCCACGGTATAAGAAACTCTTT.

This sequence joins TRGV3 and TRGJ1 or TRGJ2. V shed 0 bases, J shed 9 bases, and the junction held 8 bases outside the gene matches. The CDR3 contains 13 residues. CDR1 and CDR2 (germline): VTNTFY, YDVSTARD (reference sequence). In DNA form, the CDR3 reads TGTGCCACCTGGGACAGGCTCGGGGCTAAGAAACTCTTT. It translates to CATWDRLGAKKLF.

V and J are TRGV4 and TRGJ1 or TRGJ2. The germline gives CDR1 EGSTGY, CDR2 YDSYTSSV. The CDR3 totals 13 residues. Trimming removed 6 bases from V and 1 base from J; junction bases left unmatched: 6. The CDR3 DNA follows: TGTGCCACCTGGTACGAAAATTATTATAAGAAACTCTTT. Translating gives CATWYENYYKKLF.

The V gene is TRGV5, the J gene TRGJ1 or TRGJ2. CDR1 is VINAFY and CDR2 is YDVSNSKD in the germline V gene. V lost 0 bases, J lost 8 bases, and 7 bases stayed unmatched. This CDR3 region has 13 residues. The CDR3 DNA follows: TGTGCCACCTGGGACAGGCCTTACCATAAGAAACTCTTT. Translating it yields CATWDRPYHKKLF.

This clone was picked up a small number of times. The chain recombines TRGV4 with TRGJ1 or TRGJ2. V trimming: 2 bases; J trimming: 5 bases; junction bases outside the gene matches: 3. This CDR3 region has 12 residues. Germline V lookup: CDR1 EGSTGY, CDR2 YDSYTSSV. This chain's CDR3 is CATWDAHYKKLF. The CDR3 nucleotides are TGTGCCACCTGGGATGCACATTATAAGAAACTCTTT.

This clone was detected only a few times. This chain connects TRGV3 to TRGJ1 or TRGJ2. The germline V gene encodes CDR1 VTNTFY and CDR2 YDVSTARD (reference sequence). The CDR3 totals 16 residues. V dropped 0 bases and J dropped 0; count of bases not matched to a gene: 8. CDR3 amino acids: CATWDRPSLNYYKKLF. Here the CDR3 DNA reads TGTGCCACCTGGGACAGGCCGAGCCTGAATTATTATAAGAAACTCTTT.

This clone was found once. This sequence may be a read error, since a much larger clone differs from it by one base. Other DNA sequences in this sample translate to the same CDR3. This chain uses TRGV4 with TRGJ1 or TRGJ2. CDR3 size: 13 residues. Per germline, CDR1 EGSTGY and CDR2 YDSYTSSV. V was pared by 2 bases and J by 1 base, with 2 bases of the junction left unmatched. The CDR3 bases are TGTGCCACCTGGGATGTAAATTATTATAAGAAACTCTTT. As protein: CATWDVNYYKKLF.

This chain links TRGV4 with TRGJ1 or TRGJ2. The CDR3 consists of 11 residues. Trimming took 4 bases from V and 8 from J; bases not matched to a gene: 5. Germline values: CDR1 EGSTGY, CDR2 YDSYTSSV. This CDR3 is CATWDVDKKLF. CDR3 bases: TGTGCCACCTGGGACGTAGATAAGAAACTCTTT.

The chain links TRGV3 to TRGJ1 or TRGJ2. The germline CDR1 and CDR2 sequences are VTNTFY and YDVSTARD (reference sequence). J lost 5 bases, V lost 0 bases, and 4 bases had no gene match. The CDR3 is 13 residues long. Here the CDR3 DNA reads TGTGCCACCTGGGACAGGGGGGATTATAAGAAACTCTTT. Protein sequence: CATWDRGDYKKLF.

This clone was seen only a few times. The genes are TRGV3 and TRGJ1 or TRGJ2. Germline V gene sequence: CDR1 VTNTFY, CDR2 YDVSTARD (reference sequence). V trimming: 4 bases; J trimming: 0 bases; junction bases outside the gene matches: 18. This CDR3 has 18 amino acids. This chain's CDR3 is CATWESILQLANYYKKLF. The CDR3 DNA follows: TGTGCCACCTGGGAGTCAATCCTACAACTTGCGAATTATTATAAGAAACTCTTT.

This clone appeared a few times. The V gene is TRGV3, the J gene TRGJP2. CDR1 is VTNTFY and CDR2 is YDVSTARD in the germline V gene (reference sequence). The CDR3 extends over 14 amino acids. Losses at the gene ends were 5 bases for V and 2 bases for J; bases not matched to a gene: 5. CDR3 region: CATWAESSDWIKTF. In nucleotides, the CDR3 is TGTGCCACCTGGGCCGAGAGTAGTGATTGGATCAAGACGTTT.